This entry lists 27 T cell receptor beta chains sequenced from one sample in a study of blood T cell repertoires in COVID-19. Generated by immunoSEQ multiplex PCR, the TCRdb table keeps only in-frame clones and is missing some. The sample records 95,000 to 150,000 clones, approximately 90% being singletons. The specimen sequenced was peripheral blood. The receptors stem from an elderly woman with acute or convalescent COVID-19.

The chain couples TRBV5-3 to TRBJ2-1; D gene uncertain. TRBV5-3 counts as an open reading frame of uncertain function. The CDR3 runs to 13 residues. V was shortened by 6 bases and J by 0 bases, with 7 bases between the two germline ends. The DNA for the CDR3 is TGTGCCAGAACTCCTAGCTCCTACAATGAGCAGTTCTTC. Translating it yields CARTPSSYNEQFF.

The chain carries TRBV7-8 and TRBJ2-7; possibly TRBD2 for D (5 bases). V was cut by 1 base and J by 4 bases, with 17 bases left in between. The germline CDR1 and CDR2 sequences are SGHVS and FQNEAQ. There are 16 residues in the CDR3. CDR3 loop: CASSLGDLGLAYEQYF. CDR3 sequence (DNA): TGTGCCAGCAGCTTAGGCGATCTAGGGCTAGCTTACGAGCAGTACTTC.

This rearrangement joins TRBV29-1 to TRBJ1-2; 7 positions agree with TRBD1. The CDR3 length is 13 residues. V shed 3 bases, J shed 5 bases, and the junction held 6 bases outside the gene matches. Germline CDR1 and CDR2: SQVTM and ANQGSEA. The CDR3 protein is CSVDLGTAYGYTF. In DNA, the CDR3 is TGCAGCGTTGACCTCGGGACAGCGTATGGCTACACCTTC. The full variable domain, in which reference TRBV29-1 and TRBJ1-2 provide the parts outside the CDR3, is SAVISQKPSRDICQRGTSLTIQCQVDSQVTMMFWYRQQPGQSLTLIATANQGSEATYESGFVIDKFPISRPNLTFSTLTVSNMSPEDSSIYLCSVDLGTAYGYTFGSGTRLTVV.

V and J are TRBV11-2 and TRBJ2-3; TRBD2 matches 7 bases. This CDR3 is built from 14 residues. CDR1 is SGHAT, CDR2 FQNNGV, per germline. Losses at the gene ends were 5 bases for V and 6 bases for J; bases not matched to a gene: 8. The CDR3 is CASSKTSPRDTQYF. CDR3 bases: TGTGCCAGCAGCAAGACTAGCCCTCGGGATACGCAGTATTTT. Together with reference TRBV11-2 and TRBJ2-3, the CDR3 gives the full variable domain: EAGVAQSPRYKIIEKRQSVAFWCNPISGHATLYWYQQILGQGPKLLIQFQNNGVVDDSQLPKDRFSAERLKGVDSTLKIQPAKLEDSAVYLCASSKTSPRDTQYFGPGTRLTVL.

The rearrangement uses TRBV19 and TRBJ2-6; maybe TRBD2 (6 bases). Trimming took 7 bases from V and 3 from J, leaving 10 bases between them. The CDR3 has 14 residues. The V gene's germline CDR1 is LNHDA and CDR2 SQIVND (reference sequence). CDR3 region: CASTGLSGANVLTF. The CDR3 DNA reads as TGTGCCAGTACGGGACTTAGTGGGGCCAACGTCCTGACTTTC.

The chain couples TRBV27 to TRBJ1-6; no clear D. Trimming took 6 bases from V and 6 from J, leaving 6 bases between them. This CDR3 has 12 residues. Germline CDR1 and CDR2: MNHEY and SMNVEV (reference sequence). The chain's CDR3 is CASSFSNSPLHF. The CDR3 DNA follows: TGTGCCAGCAGCTTCAGTAATTCACCCCTCCACTTT.

The chain is built from TRBV5-8 and TRBJ2-7; D call uncertain. V gave up 0 bases and J gave up 0 bases, with 7 bases separating them. The CDR3 runs to 14 residues. The germline CDR1 and CDR2 sequences are SGHTS and YDEGEE. The CDR3 DNA sequence: TGTGCCAGCAGCTTGGCCAGGCGCTCCTACGAGCAGTACTTC. Translating gives CASSLARRSYEQYF.

CDR3 sequence: CASSLSAGGILTF. CDR3 DNA sequence: TGTGCCAGCAGCTTATCTGCAGGGGGCATCCTGACTTTC. The chain has TRBV7-9 and TRBJ2-6; 8 bases match TRBD1. CDR1 SEHNR and CDR2 FQNEAQ come from the germline V gene (reference sequence). Trimming took 2 bases from V and 14 from J; bases not matched to a gene: 5. The CDR3 consists of 13 residues.

The chain carries TRBV5-4 and TRBJ2-3, with 10 bases aligning to TRBD2. V lost 2 bases, J lost 3 bases, and 6 bases stayed unmatched. CDR3 length equals 16 residues. Germline CDR1 is SGHNT and CDR2 is YYREEE (reference sequence). Written as DNA, the CDR3 is TGTGCCAGCAGCTTAGATAGGACTAGCGGTACAGATACGCAGTATTTT. Translating gives CASSLDRTSGTDTQYF. Full variable domain (rest looked up from reference TRBV5-4 and TRBJ2-3): ETGVTQSPTHLIKTRGQQVTLRCSSQSGHNTVSWYQQALGQGPQFIFQYYREEENGRGNFPPRFSGLQFPNYSSELNVNALELDDSALYLCASSLDRTSGTDTQYFGPGTRLTVL.

The chain links TRBV12-5 to TRBJ1-2; possible D gene TRBD1, 5 bases. Per germline, CDR1 LGHNT and CDR2 FRNRAP. Trimming shortened V by 4 bases and J by 6 bases, and 9 bases separated the two germline ends. The CDR3 runs 12 residues. The chain's CDR3 is CASGSGWDGYTF. The CDR3 DNA reads TGTGCTAGTGGTTCAGGGTGGGATGGCTACACCTTC.

Only a few counts were recorded for this clone. The V and J genes are TRBV28 and TRBJ1-4; 7 bases fit TRBD1. The CDR3 runs 14 residues. The trim removed 6 bases at V and 4 bases at J, leaving 5 bases unmatched. From germline, CDR1 is MDHEN and CDR2 SYDVKM. The chain's CDR3 is CASSTGTVNEKLFF. The CDR3 DNA sequence: TGTGCCAGCAGCACCGGGACAGTTAATGAAAAACTGTTTTTT.

The chain couples TRBV9 to TRBJ2-7; 8 nucleotides line up with TRBD2. With V trimmed by 0 bases and J by 4 bases, 9 bases remained unmatched. Germline lookup yields CDR1 SGDLS and CDR2 YYNGEE. The CDR3 sequence is 16 residues long. CDR3 residues: CASSVGGTSRSYEQYF. The CDR3 DNA is TGTGCCAGCAGCGTAGGGGGGACTAGTCGAAGTTACGAGCAGTACTTC. The full variable domain, with the rest looked up from reference TRBV9 and TRBJ2-7, is DSGVTQTPKHLITATGQRVTLRCSPRSGDLSVYWYQQSLDQGLQFLIQYYNGEERAKGNILERFSAQQFPDLHSELNLSSLELGDSALYFCASSVGGTSRSYEQYFGPGTRLTVT.

The rearrangement uses TRBV10-3 and TRBJ2-7; 7 bases are shared with TRBD2. Germline trimming cut 11 bases from V and 4 bases from J; bases unmatched to any gene: 14. This CDR3 contains 14 residues. CDR1 and CDR2 (germline): ENHRY, SYGVKD. CDR3 sequence (DNA): TGTGCCGCACAGCCGGCGGGAGAAGGGTACGAGCAGTACTTC. This encodes CAAQPAGEGYEQYF.

The V gene is TRBV7-5, the J gene TRBJ2-7; the table's D call of TRBD1 was not tested on the DNA. TRBV7-5 is recorded as a pseudogene. This CDR3 has 16 amino acids. The CDR3 sequence: CVRSPRDRCLSYEQYF. CDR3 coding DNA: TGTGTCAGAAGCCCGCGGGACAGGTGTCTCTCCTACGAGCAGTACTTC.

The chain has TRBV5-4 and TRBJ2-2, with TRBD1 matching over 9 bases. The germline CDR1 and CDR2 sequences are SGHNT and YYREEE (reference sequence). This CDR3 has 16 residues. With 4 bases clipped from V and 3 bases from J, the junction kept 7 bases outside the gene matches. The CDR3 DNA follows: TGTGCCAGCAGCCTCCGGGACAGGGTATACACCGGGGAGCTGTTTTTT. Protein: CASSLRDRVYTGELFF.

As DNA, the CDR3 is TGTGCCAGCAGCTTAGGACAGGGGAAGTGGGAGCAGTACTTC. It translates to CASSLGQGKWEQYF. The V gene is TRBV9, the J gene TRBJ2-7; 9 positions agree with TRBD1. V shed 4 bases and J 7 bases; nucleotides not matched to a gene: 9. The length of the CDR3 is 14 residues. CDR1 and CDR2 (germline): SGDLS, YYNGEE. The variable domain in full, with the rest retrieved from reference TRBV9 and TRBJ2-7, is DSGVTQTPKHLITATGQRVTLRCSPRSGDLSVYWYQQSLDQGLQFLIQYYNGEERAKGNILERFSAQQFPDLHSELNLSSLELGDSALYFCASSLGQGKWEQYFGPGTRLTVT.

This clone came up once. V gene TRBV11-2 combines with J gene TRBJ2-7; 10 nucleotides match TRBD2. The J segment lost 0 bases and the V segment lost 5 bases, leaving 7 bases of the junction unmatched. The germline CDR1 and CDR2 sequences are SGHAT and FQNNGV. The CDR3 loop spans 16 amino acids. This chain's CDR3 is CASSKGASGSSYEQYF. DNA for the CDR3: TGTGCCAGCAGCAAGGGGGCTAGCGGGAGCTCCTACGAGCAGTACTTC.

The chain links TRBV28 to TRBJ2-7, with a possible D match to TRBD2 (5 bases). Germline V gene lookup returns CDR1 MDHEN and CDR2 SYDVKM. The CDR3 has 13 amino acids. V lost 2 bases, J lost 1 base, and 6 bases lay in between. The CDR3 spells CASSLGGSYEQYF. CDR3 coding DNA: TGTGCCAGCAGTTTAGGAGGATCCTACGAGCAGTACTTC.

This clone showed up just once. The chain links TRBV6-6 to TRBJ1-1; no reliable D call. The V end lost 2 bases, the J end lost 5 bases, and 6 bases lay between the germline ends. Per germline, CDR1 MNHNY and CDR2 SVGAGI (reference sequence). The CDR3 length is 12 residues. DNA of the CDR3: TGTGCCAGCAGTTACGGCGGGACTGAAGCTTTCTTT. Translating it yields CASSYGGTEAFF.

This clone was observed a few times. CDR3 sequence: CASRDTPSYNSPLHF. In DNA form, the CDR3 reads TGTGCCAGCCGGGACACTCCATCTTATAATTCACCCCTCCACTTT. The genes are TRBV6-5 and TRBJ1-6; possible D gene TRBD1, 6 bases. V shed 8 bases and J shed 4 bases, with 15 bases lying between them. Per the germline V gene, CDR1 is MNHEY and CDR2 is SVGAGI. This CDR3 spans 15 amino acids.

This chain links TRBV7-3 with TRBJ2-7; 8 positions match TRBD2. Germline loops: CDR1 SGHTA, CDR2 FQGTGA. Losses at the gene ends were 2 bases for V and 0 bases for J; bases not matched to a gene: 0. The CDR3 consists of 14 residues. The CDR3 coding sequence is TGTGCCAGCAGCTTACTAGCGGGCTCCTACGAGCAGTACTTC. Its translation is CASSLLAGSYEQYF. The variable domain in full, completed from reference TRBV7-3 and TRBJ2-7, reads GAGVSQTPSNKVTEKGKYVELRCDPISGHTALYWYRQSLGQGPEFLIYFQGTGAADDSGLPNDRFFAVRPEGSVSTLKIQRTERGDSAVYLCASSLLAGSYEQYFGPGTRLTVT.

As for this clone: This specimen includes other DNA sequences encoding the same CDR3. The chain uses TRBV19 and TRBJ1-5; D may be TRBD1 (6 bases). From germline, CDR1 is LNHDA and CDR2 SQIVND (reference sequence). The ends were cut back, 3 bases at V and 5 bases at J, with 11 bases in the middle. The CDR3 loop spans 14 amino acids. DNA for the CDR3: TGTGCCAGTAGTATTGGGCAGGGGTATCAGCCCCAGCATTTT. This sequence encodes CASSIGQGYQPQHF.

The chain combines TRBV6-5 with TRBJ1-5; D is unclear. V lost 10 bases and J lost 4, with 14 bases in between. From germline, CDR1 is MNHEY and CDR2 SVGAGI. This CDR3 spans 13 amino acids. As DNA, the CDR3 is TGTGCCACCCGGGATAATAGTAATCAGCCCCAGCATTTT. Amino acids: CATRDNSNQPQHF.

V usage is TRBV5-1 and J usage is TRBJ2-7, with TRBD2 as a possible D gene (5 bases). V lost 7 bases to trimming and J lost 3 bases, with 8 bases between them. This CDR3 has 11 residues. CDR1 is SGHRS and CDR2 is YFSETQ in the germline V gene. CDR3 nucleotide sequence: TGCGCCAGCTCCGGGAACTACGAGCAGTACTTC. Its translation is CASSGNYEQYF.

The rearrangement joins TRBV29-1 to TRBJ1-2; D might be TRBD1 (5 bases). The length of the CDR3 is 15 residues. V gave up 1 base and J gave up 6 bases, with 18 bases separating them. Germline CDR1 SQVTM, CDR2 ANQGSEA. CDR3 loop: CSVEVQGWGGNGYTF. The CDR3 region has the DNA TGCAGCGTTGAAGTCCAGGGATGGGGTGGGAATGGCTACACCTTC.

The rearrangement joins TRBV7-2 to TRBJ2-7; D remains ambiguous. Germline lookup yields CDR1 SGHTA and CDR2 FQGNSA. The V end lost 5 bases, the J end lost 0 bases, and 17 bases lay between the germline ends. The CDR3 runs 16 residues. The CDR3 DNA reads TGTGCCAGCAGCCCAACCGGCACAAGGAGCTCCTACGAGCAGTACTTC. Its protein is CASSPTGTRSSYEQYF.

This clone was observed once. This chain uses TRBV12-3 or TRBV12-4 with TRBJ2-7, with 7 bases fitting TRBD1. The length of the CDR3 is 13 residues. Germline trimming cut 5 bases from V and 3 bases from J; bases unmatched to any gene: 4. The CDR3 protein is CASSPGQLYEQYF. As DNA, the CDR3 is TGTGCCAGCAGTCCGGGACAGCTCTACGAGCAGTACTTC.